One and the same sample provided the 18 T cell receptor beta chains below, sequenced in a study of blood T cell repertoires in COVID-19. Generated by immunoSEQ multiplex PCR, the TCRdb table keeps only in-frame clones and is missing some. The table shows some 100,000 clones, with 85% to 90% occurring only once. The specimen sequenced was peripheral blood. The source is a woman between 65 and 79 years old with acute or convalescent COVID-19.

The chain recombines TRBV7-9 with TRBJ2-1; 7 nucleotides agree with TRBD2. The length of the CDR3 is 17 residues. The germline CDR1 and CDR2 sequences are SEHNR and FQNEAQ (reference sequence). Losses at the gene ends were 5 bases for V and 5 bases for J; bases not matched to a gene: 15. CDR3 DNA sequence: TGTGCCAGCAGCGCCACCCCTAGCGGCCTTACAAACAATGAGCAGTTCTTC. Translating it yields CASSATPSGLTNNEQFF.

The V and J genes are TRBV30 and TRBJ2-5, with D possibly matching TRBD1 (7 bases). In germline, CDR1 is GTSNPN, CDR2 SVGIG (reference sequence). The V end lost 0 bases, the J end lost 2 bases, and 13 bases lay between the germline ends. This CDR3 has 15 residues. The CDR3 region is CAWSVTRGQQETQYF. The CDR3 nucleotides are TGTGCCTGGAGTGTAACGCGGGGACAGCAAGAGACCCAGTACTTC.

Here the CDR3 reads CATSVGGQRGYTF. The CDR3 bases are TGTGCCACCAGTGTTGGGGGACAGCGGGGCTACACCTTC. The V call is TRBV24-1, the J call TRBJ1-2, with TRBD1 identical over 7 bases. This CDR3 is 13 amino acids long. V lost 5 bases and J lost 8; bases outside the gene matches: 7. The germline V gene encodes CDR1 KGHDR and CDR2 SFDVKD.

The chain has TRBV3-1 (or the pseudogene TRBV3-2) and TRBJ1-1, with TRBD1 as a possible D gene (5 bases). The CDR3 consists of 12 residues. Trimming shortened V by 9 bases and J by 1 base, and 9 bases separated the two germline ends. The V gene's germline CDR1 is LGHDT and CDR2 YNNKEL (reference sequence). The CDR3 nucleotides read TGTGCCAGTAGACAGACGAACACTGAAGCTTTCTTT. It codes for CASRQTNTEAFF.

The chain combines TRBV11-2 with TRBJ1-4; unclear D gene. The CDR3 runs 15 residues. Germline CDR1 and CDR2: SGHAT and FQNNGV. The V end was cut by 4 bases, the J end by 3 bases, with 12 bases between. CDR3 sequence: CASSSAGRPNEKLFF. As DNA, the CDR3 is TGTGCCAGCAGCTCCGCGGGCAGGCCTAATGAAAAACTGTTTTTT.

A few counts support this clone. The chain employs TRBV7-9 and TRBJ1-5; D not certain. The CDR3 spans 15 residues. Looked up from germline, CDR1 is SEHNR and CDR2 is FQNEAQ (reference sequence). V lost 4 bases and J 0 bases, leaving 10 bases between the germline ends. The CDR3 reads CASSSLSGSNQPQHF. The CDR3 DNA is TGTGCCAGCAGCTCACTTAGCGGTAGCAATCAGCCCCAGCATTTT.

The V and J genes are TRBV27 and TRBJ2-5; 8 nucleotides line up with TRBD1. Germline CDR1 MNHEY, CDR2 SMNVEV (reference sequence). The CDR3 totals 18 residues. Trimming at V came to 2 bases and at J to 2 bases, leaving 13 bases not matched to a gene. The CDR3 loop reads CASSLRPRSDRAQETQYF. The CDR3 nucleotides read TGTGCCAGCAGTTTACGTCCCCGATCGGACAGGGCTCAAGAGACCCAGTACTTC.

This clone was seen only once. The chain joins TRBV20-1 to TRBJ2-1; 9 bases fit TRBD1. The CDR3 is made up of 14 amino acids. Per the germline V gene, CDR1 is DFQATT and CDR2 is SNEGSKA (reference sequence). The V gene end was trimmed by 3 bases and the J gene end by 5 bases; junction bases not matched to a gene: 5. CDR3 residues: CSASNRGQDNEQFF. Here the CDR3 DNA reads TGCAGTGCTAGTAACAGGGGGCAGGACAATGAGCAGTTCTTC.

The chain links TRBV19 to TRBJ1-2, with D possibly TRBD1 on 6 matching bases. Germline assignment: CDR1 LNHDA and CDR2 SQIVND (reference sequence). The V end was cut by 9 bases, the J end by 6 bases, with 20 bases between. The length of the CDR3 is 14 residues. The CDR3 sequence is CASDAGTRLDGYTF. Written as DNA, the CDR3 is TGTGCCAGCGACGCCGGGACACGCCTTGATGGCTACACCTTC. Supplemented by reference TRBV19 and TRBJ1-2, the full variable domain reads DGGITQSPKYLFRKEGQNVTLSCEQNLNHDAMYWYRQDPGQGLRLIYYSQIVNDFQKGDIAEGYSVSREKKESFPLTVTSAQKNPTAFYLCASDAGTRLDGYTFGSGTRLTVV.

J is TRBJ2-3 and V is TRBV1; TRBD2 reflects the table's D call only, with no check against the DNA. TRBV1 is marked as a pseudogene. The CDR3 has 15 amino acids. CDR3 nucleotide sequence: TGCACCAGCAGCTTGACTAGCGGCAGCACAGATACGCAGTATTTT. Translated: CTSSLTSGSTDTQYF.

CDR3 in amino acids: CASSRGLDYNEQFF. CDR3 nucleotide sequence: TGTGCCAGCAGCCGGGGACTGGACTACAATGAGCAGTTCTTC. The rearrangement joins TRBV7-3 to TRBJ2-1; D possibly corresponds to TRBD2 (6 bases). V lost 5 bases and J 3 bases, leaving 11 bases between the germline ends. The germline gives CDR1 SGHTA, CDR2 FQGTGA. CDR3 size: 14 residues.

This CDR3 is CASSRQVVRVDTQYF. The CDR3 DNA reads TGTGCCAGCAGCCGACAGGTGGTTAGGGTGGATACGCAGTATTTT. The rearrangement uses TRBV7-9 and TRBJ2-3; perhaps TRBD1 as D (6 bases). Trimming shortened V by 5 bases and J by 6 bases, and 18 bases separated the two germline ends. The CDR3 extends over 15 amino acids. Germline values: CDR1 SEHNR, CDR2 FQNEAQ (reference sequence).

The genes are TRBV7-3 and TRBJ2-1, with D possibly TRBD2 on 6 matching bases. Germline CDR1 SGHTA, CDR2 FQGTGA. Trimming cost V 4 bases and J 9 bases, with 13 bases left between them. The CDR3 sequence is 13 residues long. The CDR3 loop reads CASSYRLVSEQFF. The DNA for the CDR3 is TGTGCCAGCAGCTACCGACTAGTTTCTGAGCAGTTCTTC.

CDR3 region: CASSETRAVEQYF. For the CDR3, the DNA is TGTGCCAGCAGTGAAACCAGGGCGGTCGAGCAGTACTTC. The chain couples TRBV6-1 to TRBJ2-7; D might be TRBD1 (5 bases). Germline lookup yields CDR1 MNHNS and CDR2 SASEGT. This CDR3 has 13 residues. V shed 2 bases and J shed 6 bases, with 11 bases lying between them.

The chain combines TRBV5-1 with TRBJ1-6; D perhaps matches TRBD1 (5 bases). CDR1 and CDR2 from the germline V gene are SGHRS and YFSETQ. The CDR3 covers 15 residues. Trimming left V 4 bases short and J 3 bases short, with 11 bases between. In DNA, the CDR3 is TGCGCCAGCAGCCGAGACAGACACTATAATTCACCCCTCCACTTT. It translates to CASSRDRHYNSPLHF.

The V call is TRBV7-6, the J call TRBJ2-5; 11 nucleotides agree with TRBD2. The CDR3 runs 16 residues. The junction had 7 bases not matched to a gene; V was cut back by 5 bases and J by 2 bases. Looked up from germline, CDR1 is SGHVS and CDR2 is FNYEAQ. In DNA form, the CDR3 reads TGTGCCAGCAGCCGCCCCACTAGCGGGGGTCAAGAGACCCAGTACTTC. This gives the protein CASSRPTSGGQETQYF.

The V call is TRBV5-8, the J call TRBJ2-5; D remains unclear. V was trimmed by 6 bases and J by 7 bases, leaving 13 bases between them. CDR1 is SGHTS and CDR2 is YDEGEE in the germline V gene. This CDR3 contains 12 residues. The CDR3 spells CASKMEGGTQYF. The CDR3 DNA reads as TGTGCCAGCAAAATGGAAGGCGGGACCCAGTACTTC.

This clone was counted a single time. The rearrangement links TRBV5-1 to TRBJ2-5; 10 bases map to TRBD2. The CDR3 consists of 15 residues. V trimming: 3 bases; J trimming: 3 bases; junction bases outside the gene matches: 5. In germline, CDR1 is SGHRS, CDR2 YFSETQ. The CDR3 coding sequence is TGCGCCAGCAGCTACAGCGGGGGGGCTAAAGAGACCCAGTACTTC. It codes for CASSYSGGAKETQYF.